What follows are 9 T cell receptor beta chains derived from one specimen sequenced in a study of CD8+ T cells in alopecia areata. The treatment denotes: oral pan-JAK inhibitor, 5-10 mg twice daily. RNA extraction and reverse transcription yielded cDNA as sequencing template. Here immunoSEQ multiplex PCR was the method, and the copy in TCRdb shows in-frame clones only, minus some. The profile shows roughly 110,000 clones, 84% of them singletons. The source was CD8+ T cells sorted from blood, collected at week 24, from a patient treated with tofacitinib. The receptor source for this set is a human donor with alopecia areata.

This chain uses TRBV6-1 with TRBJ2-7; TRBD1 or TRBD2 may be the D gene (5 bases each). This CDR3 contains 16 residues. Germline loops: CDR1 MNHNS, CDR2 SASEGT. The V end was cut by 0 bases, the J end by 2 bases, with 14 bases between. CDR3 sequence (DNA): TGTGCCAGCAGTGAAGCATCTACGGGACCGACCTACGAGCAGTACTTC. Protein product: CASSEASTGPTYEQYF.

The chain recombines TRBV7-9 with TRBJ1-1, with a weak D call TRBD1 (5 bases). Looked up from germline, CDR1 is SEHNR and CDR2 is FQNEAQ (reference sequence). The CDR3 is 15 amino acids. Between the trimmed V and J ends, which lost 2 bases and 0 bases, there was a span of 10 bases. CDR3 sequence reads: CASSLSAGMNTEAFF. In DNA, the CDR3 is TGTGCCAGCAGCTTATCCGCAGGGATGAACACTGAAGCTTTCTTT.

In its sample, this clone was seen once. This rearrangement joins TRBV6-5 to TRBJ2-7; unclear D gene. CDR1 and CDR2 (germline): MNHEY, SVGAGI. Trimming took off 5 bases at V and 0 bases at J, with 11 bases between the two ends. The CDR3 is 14 amino acids. CDR3 in amino acids: CASSHRGPSYEQYF. Here the CDR3 DNA reads TGTGCCAGCAGTCATCGAGGCCCCTCCTACGAGCAGTACTTC.

V gene TRBV6-1 combines with J gene TRBJ1-1, with a weak D call TRBD1 (6 bases). This CDR3 contains 14 residues. Germline CDR1 and CDR2: MNHNS and SASEGT. Trimming pared 4 bases from V and 5 bases from J, leaving 14 bases between. The CDR3 bases are TGTGCCAGCAGTGGACAGGCGGGTTGGACTGAAGCTTTCTTT. Amino acids: CASSGQAGWTEAFF.

This chain joins TRBV6-1 and TRBJ1-1; D gene unclear. Germline-derived CDR1 and CDR2 are MNHNS and SASEGT. Trimming shortened V by 1 base and J by 0 bases, and 3 bases separated the two germline ends. This CDR3 comprises 13 residues. CDR3 bases: TGTGCCAGCAGTGAAGTAATGAACACTGAAGCTTTCTTT. The encoded protein is CASSEVMNTEAFF.

The chain couples TRBV6-1 to TRBJ1-1; TRBD1 is a possible D gene (5 bases). The germline V gene has CDR1 MNHNS and CDR2 SASEGT. The CDR3 contains 14 residues. Between the trimmed V and J ends, which lost 2 bases and 5 bases, there was a span of 12 bases. The CDR3 DNA follows: TGTGCCAGCAGTGAAAAGGGACTGTGGACTGAAGCTTTCTTT. This encodes CASSEKGLWTEAFF.

The V and J genes are TRBV7-6 and TRBJ2-7; D gene ambiguous. Germline V CDR1 and CDR2: SGHVS, FNYEAQ. Trimming took off 5 bases at V and 0 bases at J, with 5 bases between the two ends. This CDR3 region has 12 residues. This CDR3 reads CASSASSYEQYF. In nucleotides, the CDR3 is TGTGCCAGCAGCGCGAGCTCCTACGAGCAGTACTTC.

The CDR3 sequence: CAWSGLYNQPQHF. The CDR3 nucleotides are TGTGCCTGGAGCGGGCTCTACAATCAGCCCCAGCATTTT. The V gene is TRBV30, the J gene TRBJ1-5; D unclear. Trimming stripped 3 bases from V and 3 bases from J, with 9 bases between. Germline CDR1 and CDR2: GTSNPN and SVGIG (reference sequence). There are 13 residues in the CDR3.

V gene TRBV6-5 combines with J gene TRBJ1-2; 7 bases line up with TRBD1. Germline V CDR1 and CDR2: MNHEY, SVGAGI. The trim removed 7 bases at V and 4 bases at J, leaving 9 bases unmatched. This CDR3 region has 14 residues. The DNA for the CDR3 is TGTGCCAGCACCAGTGGACAGGCTTCCTATGGCTACACCTTC. This sequence encodes CASTSGQASYGYTF.